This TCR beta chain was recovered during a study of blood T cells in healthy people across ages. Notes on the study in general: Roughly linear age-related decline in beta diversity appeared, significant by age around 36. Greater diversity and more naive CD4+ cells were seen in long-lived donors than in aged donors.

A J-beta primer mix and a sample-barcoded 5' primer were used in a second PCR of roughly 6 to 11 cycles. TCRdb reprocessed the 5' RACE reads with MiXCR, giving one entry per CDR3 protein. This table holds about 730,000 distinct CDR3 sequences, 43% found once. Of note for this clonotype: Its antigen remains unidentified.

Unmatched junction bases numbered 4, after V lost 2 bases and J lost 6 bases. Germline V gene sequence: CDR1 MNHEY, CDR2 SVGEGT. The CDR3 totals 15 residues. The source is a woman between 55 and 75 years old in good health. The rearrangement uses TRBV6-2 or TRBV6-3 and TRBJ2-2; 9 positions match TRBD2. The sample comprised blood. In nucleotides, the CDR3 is TGTGCCAGCAGTTACGTAGCGGGAGCGGCCGGGGAGCTGTTTTTT. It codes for CASSYVAGAAGELFF.